This T cell receptor beta chain was found in a study of T cell responses to AZD1222 COVID-19 vaccine. Findings of the study overall: Spike-specific TCR breadth and depth rose after two AZD1222 doses. It was only after the peak T cell response that any repertoires were sampled. Females made up more of the donors, who were largely white British, and clonal diversity may have come out too low. CD4 TCRs linked to vaccination spanned spike, dominating at 160-218 and 743-854.

On this clone: Its antigen is currently unknown.

The repertoire was sequenced with immunoSEQ multiplex PCR; TCRdb's copy has only in-frame clones and lacks some. The top ten hold 5.5% to 6% of the sample, which has approximately 96,000 clones, about 82% seen once. Germline CDR1 LNHDA, CDR2 SQIVND (reference sequence). Trimming stripped 3 bases from V and 4 bases from J, with 13 bases between. This CDR3 has 14 amino acids. The clonotype comes from an adult who received the AZD1222 COVID-19 vaccine. V and J are TRBV19 and TRBJ2-7; D unresolved. The source was peripheral blood, collected 28 days after the second AZD1222 dose. This CDR3 reads CASSISHQKYEQYF. Here the CDR3 DNA reads TGTGCCAGTAGTATTTCCCACCAAAAATACGAGCAGTACTTC.